The sequence of this T cell receptor (beta chain) was determined in a study of intratumoral heterogeneity in liver cancer. Whole-study findings and limits: Tumor-infiltrating lymphocytes were acknowledged as under-represented in the sampling.

Early-stage hepatocellular carcinoma patients were treatment-naïve prior to resection. Samples came from areas without visible necrosis or hemorrhage. The CDR3 totals 15 residues. V shed 10 bases, J shed 0 bases, and the junction held 11 bases outside the gene matches. In germline, CDR1 is MDHEN, CDR2 SYDVKM. Assay used: immunoSEQ multiplex PCR; TCRdb lists only in-frame clones, some missing. The table lists just over 20,000 clones, roughly 66% of them singletons, with about 15% in the top ten. With respect to this clone: The antigen is unknown.

The origin of this receptor is a woman between 70 and 85 years old with hepatocellular carcinoma. This specimen was tumor-adjacent normal tissue, taken before any cancer treatment. The J gene is TRBJ2-7, the V gene TRBV28, with 8 bases aligning to TRBD2. The CDR3 DNA reads TGTGCCATCGCCGGGGGGGGCCTTAGCTCCTACGAGCAGTACTTC. Residues: CAIAGGGLSSYEQYF.